Listed here is a single T cell receptor beta chain. This sample was included in a study of siplizumab effects on memory and regulatory T cells. Around 100,000 TCR templates per sample were assayed. The repertoire was sequenced with immunoSEQ multiplex PCR; TCRdb's copy has only in-frame clones and lacks some. The sample has about 100,000 clones, about 94% seen once. V lost 6 bases, J lost 3 bases, and 8 bases lay in between. Germline CDR1 reads SNHLY; CDR2 reads FYNNEI. CDR3 length: 13 amino acids. The chain recombines TRBV2 with TRBJ1-4; a possible D gene is TRBD1 (6 bases). Sequencing used non-Treg CD4+ T cells sorted from blood. This TCR came from a human donor in good health. Here the CDR3 reads CASRGHANEKLFF. DNA of the CDR3: TGTGCCAGCAGGGGACACGCTAATGAAAAACTGTTTTTT.